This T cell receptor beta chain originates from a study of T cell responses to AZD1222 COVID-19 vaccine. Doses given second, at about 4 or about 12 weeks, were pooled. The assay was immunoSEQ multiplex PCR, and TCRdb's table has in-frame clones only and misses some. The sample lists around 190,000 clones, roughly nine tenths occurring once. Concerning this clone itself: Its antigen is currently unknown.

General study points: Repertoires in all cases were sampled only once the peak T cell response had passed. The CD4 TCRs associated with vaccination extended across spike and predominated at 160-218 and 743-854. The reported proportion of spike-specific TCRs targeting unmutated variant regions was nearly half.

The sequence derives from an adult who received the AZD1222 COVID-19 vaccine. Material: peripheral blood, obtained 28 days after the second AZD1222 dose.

This CDR3 is CASRLRMNEKLFF. CDR3 DNA sequence: TGTGCCAGCAGACTCAGGATGAATGAAAAACTGTTTTTT. The V gene is TRBV2, the J gene TRBJ1-4; no clear D gene. This CDR3 has 13 residues. From germline, CDR1 is SNHLY and CDR2 FYNNEI. V was pared by 6 bases and J by 5 bases, with 10 bases between.